In this sample, the clone carrying this T cell receptor beta chain turned up a few times. The antigen is undetermined. Germline loops: CDR1 WNHNN, CDR2 SYGVQD (reference sequence). Trimming left V 2 bases short and J 7 bases short, with 15 bases between. CDR3 size: 14 residues. The data were obtained in a study of beta chain features in type 1 diabetes. Study summary: Patients and healthy donors were similar in age, gender and cell yields.

General study results and limits: Moderately but significantly shorter TCRB CDR3s were found in Type 1 diabetes patients in all four CD4+ subsets. Researchers reported that naive, central memory and Treg TCRB repertoires appeared more similar in patients than in healthy donors.

Blood was collected once per donor into heparin, averaging about 116 mL. Sorted populations all had greater than 98% purity. The sequenced template was cDNA made from the entire isolated RNA. The protocol was immunoSEQ multiplex PCR, while the TCRdb copy is restricted to in-frame clones and leaves out a portion. The repertoire holds about 390,000 clones, with over 8.5% as singletons. Sequencing was carried out using central memory CD4+ T cells from blood. The rearrangement uses TRBV10-1 and TRBJ2-7; a possible D gene is TRBD2 (6 bases). This TCR derives from a man aged 25 to 40 with type 1 diabetes. The CDR3 coding sequence is TGCGCCAGCAGTGAGCGACGGGACTCCCGGGAGCAGTACTTC. Protein product: CASSERRDSREQYF.